The rows below give T cell receptor beta chains drawn from one sample of a study of T-cell reconstitution after alpha-beta-depleted transplantation in children. Using its own MiXCR run on the PCR reads, TCRdb lists one record per CDR3 protein. The sample lists about 27,000 distinct CDR3 sequences; about a sixth were seen once. Material: PBMCs, mostly from graft donor cells, obtained 60 days after TCRalphabeta/CD19-depleted stem cell transplant. Source of these receptors: a male patient aged 2-9 years who had a stem cell transplant for acute lymphoblastic leukemia, so the T cells may come from the graft donor. CDR3s include the opening cysteine and the closing phenylalanine or tryptophan. The order of the fields is CDR3 length, clone size, D gene, J gene, V gene, CDR3 protein, CDR3 DNA. The D gene is left open where the match is weak. A clone size is listed for some rows: how often the clone was seen (once, few, many), or a class if it is expanded.

CDR3 length: 15; clone size: few; D gene: -; J gene: TRBJ2-6; V gene: TRBV20-1; CDR3 protein: CSARKGVSGANVLTF; CDR3 DNA: TGCAGTGCTAGAAAAGGGGTTTCGGGGGCCAACGTCCTGACTTTC
CDR3 length: 16; clone size: -; D gene: TRBD1; J gene: TRBJ2-5; V gene: TRBV28; CDR3 protein: CASSLTGTGSQETQYF; CDR3 DNA: TGTGCCAGCAGTCTCACCGGGACAGGGAGCCAAGAGACCCAGTACTTC
CDR3 length: 13; clone size: many; D gene: -; J gene: TRBJ1-4; V gene: TRBV7-9; CDR3 protein: CASSSTDNEKLFF; CDR3 DNA: TGTGCCAGCAGCTCGACAGATAATGAAAAACTGTTTTTT
CDR3 length: 16; clone size: medium-sized; D gene: -; J gene: TRBJ2-5; V gene: TRBV20-1; CDR3 protein: CSARVQGRSYTETQYF; CDR3 DNA: TGCAGTGCTAGAGTCCAGGGGCGCAGTTATACGGAGACCCAGTACTTC
CDR3 length: 16; clone size: many; D gene: -; J gene: TRBJ2-3; V gene: TRBV12-3/TRBV12-4; CDR3 protein: CASSLSSPVGRDTQYF; CDR3 DNA: TGTGCCAGCAGTTTATCCAGCCCTGTGGGAAGAGATACGCAGTATTTT
CDR3 length: 11; clone size: medium-sized; D gene: -; J gene: TRBJ2-5; V gene: TRBV20-1; CDR3 protein: CSARPQETQYF; CDR3 DNA: TGCAGTGCTAGACCTCAAGAGACCCAGTACTTC
CDR3 length: 15; clone size: -; D gene: TRBD1; J gene: TRBJ1-2; V gene: TRBV19; CDR3 protein: CASTDRGLANYGYTF; CDR3 DNA: TGTGCCAGTACGGACAGGGGGTTAGCTAACTATGGCTACACCTTC
CDR3 length: 14; clone size: -; D gene: TRBD2; J gene: TRBJ2-7; V gene: TRBV20-1; CDR3 protein: CSASREGFGYEQYF; CDR3 DNA: TGCAGTGCTAGCCGGGAGGGTTTTGGGTACGAGCAGTACTTC
CDR3 length: 15; clone size: few; D gene: -; J gene: TRBJ2-7; V gene: TRBV5-1; CDR3 protein: CASSLSGTLPDEQYF; CDR3 DNA: TGCGCCAGCAGCTTGTCAGGGACCCTACCCGACGAGCAGTACTTC
CDR3 length: 15; clone size: -; D gene: -; J gene: TRBJ2-5; V gene: TRBV2; CDR3 protein: CASRTGTHELETQYF; CDR3 DNA: TGTGCCAGCAGGACCGGGACTCACGAGTTGGAGACCCAGTACTTC
CDR3 length: 14; clone size: -; D gene: -; J gene: TRBJ2-5; V gene: TRBV20-1; CDR3 protein: CSAVRQTYQETQYF; CDR3 DNA: TGCAGTGCTGTAAGACAGACGTACCAAGAGACCCAGTACTTC
CDR3 length: 16; clone size: -; D gene: -; J gene: TRBJ2-1; V gene: TRBV20-1; CDR3 protein: CSATILPTRTYNEQFF; CDR3 DNA: TGCAGTGCTACTATCCTGCCGACCAGGACCTACAATGAGCAGTTCTTC
CDR3 length: 13; clone size: few; D gene: -; J gene: TRBJ2-1; V gene: TRBV5-1; CDR3 protein: CASSLGGADEQFF; CDR3 DNA: TGCGCCAGCAGCTTGGGTGGGGCCGATGAGCAGTTCTTC
CDR3 length: 15; clone size: many; D gene: TRBD2; J gene: TRBJ2-1; V gene: TRBV6-2/TRBV6-3; CDR3 protein: CASSLAGENHNEQFF; CDR3 DNA: TGTGCCAGCAGCCTAGCGGGAGAGAATCACAATGAGCAGTTCTTC
CDR3 length: 15; clone size: many; D gene: -; J gene: TRBJ2-1; V gene: TRBV2; CDR3 protein: CASSLLAGSYNEQFF; CDR3 DNA: TGTGCCAGCAGTCTACTGGCGGGGTCCTACAATGAGCAGTTCTTC
CDR3 length: 15; clone size: many; D gene: -; J gene: TRBJ1-3; V gene: TRBV12-3/TRBV12-4; CDR3 protein: CASTSFPGSGNTIYF; CDR3 DNA: TGTGCCAGCACCTCATTCCCGGGATCTGGAAACACCATATATTTT
CDR3 length: 16; clone size: many; D gene: -; J gene: TRBJ2-7; V gene: TRBV4-2; CDR3 protein: CASSQAASEITYEQYF; CDR3 DNA: TGTGCCAGCAGCCAAGCAGCCTCCGAGATTACCTACGAGCAGTACTTC
CDR3 length: 12; clone size: -; D gene: -; J gene: TRBJ1-1; V gene: TRBV5-8; CDR3 protein: CAGQGLNTEAFF; CDR3 DNA: TGTGCCGGCCAGGGCCTGAACACTGAAGCTTTCTTT
CDR3 length: 13; clone size: -; D gene: -; J gene: TRBJ2-3; V gene: TRBV30; CDR3 protein: CAWSAAGTDTQYF; CDR3 DNA: TGTGCCTGGAGTGCGGCCGGCACAGATACGCAGTATTTT
CDR3 length: 13; clone size: -; D gene: -; J gene: TRBJ2-7; V gene: TRBV6-1; CDR3 protein: CASSESVTLEQYF; CDR3 DNA: TGTGCCAGCAGTGAATCGGTGACTCTCGAGCAGTACTTC
CDR3 length: 13; clone size: -; D gene: TRBD1; J gene: TRBJ1-5; V gene: TRBV5-5; CDR3 protein: CASSGTGNQPQHF; CDR3 DNA: TGTGCCAGCAGCGGGACAGGGAATCAGCCCCAGCATTTT
CDR3 length: 15; clone size: -; D gene: TRBD1; J gene: TRBJ2-2; V gene: TRBV14; CDR3 protein: CASSHTGGWTGELFF; CDR3 DNA: TGTGCCAGCAGCCACACAGGGGGTTGGACCGGGGAGCTGTTTTTT
CDR3 length: 13; clone size: many; D gene: TRBD1; J gene: TRBJ2-7; V gene: TRBV15; CDR3 protein: CATRDRATYEQYF; CDR3 DNA: TGTGCCACCCGGGACAGGGCAACGTACGAGCAGTACTTC
CDR3 length: 15; clone size: -; D gene: TRBD2; J gene: TRBJ2-3; V gene: TRBV7-8; CDR3 protein: CASSLLAGDTDTQYF; CDR3 DNA: TGTGCCAGCAGCTTACTAGCGGGAGACACAGATACGCAGTATTTT
CDR3 length: 15; clone size: -; D gene: TRBD1; J gene: TRBJ2-1; V gene: TRBV29-1; CDR3 protein: CSPEIQGGYYNEQFF; CDR3 DNA: TGCAGCCCTGAGATACAGGGGGGTTACTACAATGAGCAGTTCTTC
CDR3 length: 14; clone size: few; D gene: -; J gene: TRBJ1-5; V gene: TRBV20-1; CDR3 protein: CSTPDGLSNQPQHF; CDR3 DNA: TGCAGTACCCCGGACGGGCTTAGCAATCAGCCCCAGCATTTT
CDR3 length: 15; clone size: -; D gene: -; J gene: TRBJ2-6; V gene: TRBV11-3; CDR3 protein: CASSHGGSGANVLTF; CDR3 DNA: TGTGCCAGCAGCCACGGTGGTTCTGGGGCCAACGTCCTGACTTTC
CDR3 length: 15; clone size: -; D gene: -; J gene: TRBJ1-3; V gene: TRBV5-5; CDR3 protein: CASSSRDRSGNTIYF; CDR3 DNA: TGTGCCAGCAGCTCCCGTGACAGGTCTGGAAACACCATATATTTT